The 17 T cell receptor beta chains below all came from one sample that was sequenced in a study of T cells after yellow fever vaccination. TCRdb re-derived calls from the 5' RACE reads in MiXCR, one entry per CDR3 protein. The data contain a few hundred thousand distinct CDR3 sequences, under 15% of them singletons. This material consisted of CD4+ T cells sorted from PBMCs, taken 15 days after the yellow fever booster vaccination. These receptors all come from a man aged 18 to 30 who received the YFV17D yellow fever vaccine.

This chain links TRBV7-3 with TRBJ2-1; D gene unclear. The CDR3 sequence is 15 residues long. Germline CDR1 and CDR2: SGHTA and FQGTGA. Trimming left V 6 bases short and J 2 bases short, with 14 bases between. CDR3 DNA sequence: TGTGCCAGCAGAAAGTCGGAAAACGCCTACAATGAGCAGTTCTTC. Its translation is CASRKSENAYNEQFF.

V and J are TRBV6-1 and TRBJ2-7; perhaps TRBD1 as D (5 bases). The V gene's germline CDR1 is MNHNS and CDR2 SASEGT. This CDR3 contains 14 residues. The CDR3 here is CASSESGIAYEQYV. The CDR3, as DNA: TGTGCCAGCAGTGAGTCAGGGATTGCCTACGAGCAGTACGTT.

This clonotype was recorded at least ten times. The chain links TRBV12-1 to TRBJ2-3; TRBD2 is the table's D call and was not checked against the DNA. TRBV12-1 is a recognized pseudogene. The CDR3 runs 17 residues. The CDR3: CASSTTISGSLGDTQYF. The CDR3 coding sequence is TGTGCCAGCAGCACCACGATTAGCGGGTCCCTTGGGGATACGCAGTATTTT.

The chain employs TRBV7-2 and TRBJ1-3; D is ambiguous. V was clipped by 8 bases and J by 0 bases, with 8 bases between them. The length of the CDR3 is 13 residues. Germline loops: CDR1 SGHTA, CDR2 FQGNSA. DNA of the CDR3: TGTGCCAGCCGCCTTCCCTCTGGAAACACCATATATTTT. As protein: CASRLPSGNTIYF.

The sample holds a few counts of this clonotype. J is TRBJ1-2 and V is TRBV28; D is uncertain. The V gene lost 4 bases and the J gene lost 8 bases, with 8 bases spanning the gap. From germline, CDR1 is MDHEN and CDR2 SYDVKM. The CDR3 spans 11 residues. This CDR3 reads CASSSPRGYTF. In DNA, the CDR3 is TGTGCCAGCAGTTCCCCGAGGGGCTACACCTTC.

The chain combines TRBV19 with TRBJ1-2; D is unclear. Germline V gene data show CDR1 as LNHDA and CDR2 as SQIVND (reference sequence). Trimming removed 6 bases at V and 6 bases at J, with 8 bases between. The CDR3 runs 11 residues. CDR3 nucleotide sequence: TGTGCCAGTAGGCAGTATGATGGCTACACCTTC. Translating it yields CASRQYDGYTF.

The CDR3 coding sequence is TGTGCCAGCAGCCGAACTAGCCGTAATGAGCAGTTCTTC. Translating it yields CASSRTSRNEQFF. V usage is TRBV3-1 and J usage is TRBJ2-1, with a tentative D call TRBD2 (6 bases). Deletions cut 4 bases from V and 7 bases from J, with 11 bases between. CDR1 is LGHDT, CDR2 YNNKEL, per germline (reference sequence). This CDR3 has 13 residues.

This clonotype was counted only a few times. The chain employs TRBV5-1 and TRBJ2-2; 8 bases are shared with TRBD2. This CDR3 is built from 14 residues. The germline CDR1 and CDR2 sequences are SGHRS and YFSETQ. After removal of 4 bases from V and 6 bases from J, the junction contained 5 bases not matched to a gene. CDR3 residues: CASSQDGGAGELFF. The CDR3 bases are TGCGCCAGCAGCCAAGACGGGGGGGCCGGGGAGCTGTTTTTT.

The chain joins TRBV4-2 to TRBJ2-3, with TRBD1 identical over 7 bases. V gave up 0 bases and J gave up 3 bases; unmatched junction bases: 6. Germline V gene lookup returns CDR1 LGHNA and CDR2 YNFKEQ. There are 16 residues in the CDR3. The CDR3: CASSQELETGTDTQYF. The DNA for the CDR3 is TGTGCCAGCAGCCAAGAGCTCGAGACAGGGACAGATACGCAGTATTTT.

V and J are TRBV12-3 or TRBV12-4 and TRBJ2-1; possibly TRBD2 for D (5 bases). The V end lost 8 bases, the J end lost 2 bases, and 10 bases lay between the germline ends. CDR3 length: 13 residues. The CDR3: CASAGNTYNEQFF. In nucleotides, the CDR3 is TGTGCCAGCGCCGGGAACACCTACAATGAGCAGTTCTTC.

The gene calls are TRBV20-1 and TRBJ1-5; TRBD1 aligns across 7 bases. This CDR3 comprises 16 residues. V lost 2 bases, J lost 0 bases, and 7 bases stayed unmatched. Germline CDR1 is DFQATT and CDR2 is SNEGSKA (reference sequence). In DNA, the CDR3 is TGCAGTGCTAGACCTTGGGGGACAGTTAGCAATCAGCCCCAGCATTTT. The encoded protein is CSARPWGTVSNQPQHF.

This clonotype occurred a few times. The gene calls are TRBV15 and TRBJ2-5, with TRBD1 matching over 7 bases. The CDR3 totals 14 residues. The junction had 5 bases not matched to a gene; V was cut back by 3 bases and J by 4 bases. Germline V lookup: CDR1 LNHNV, CDR2 YYDKDF (reference sequence). The CDR3 DNA reads TGTGCCACCAGCAGCAACAGGGGTGGAGAGACCCAGTACTTC. It yields the protein CATSSNRGGETQYF.

This clonotype was seen a few times. CDR3: CASSLRMSGYGYTF. CDR3 in DNA: TGCGCCAGCAGCTTAAGGATGTCGGGCTATGGCTACACCTTC. The V gene is TRBV5-1, the J gene TRBJ1-2; D gene ambiguous. V lost 2 bases, J lost 4 bases, and 12 bases lay in between. The CDR3 is made up of 14 amino acids. Looked up from germline, CDR1 is SGHRS and CDR2 is YFSETQ.

The V and J genes are TRBV6-6 and TRBJ1-3, with D hard to call. In germline, CDR1 is MNHNY, CDR2 SVGAGI (reference sequence). Trimming cost V 3 bases and J 0 bases, with 12 bases left between them. The CDR3 contains 16 residues. CDR3 nucleotides: TGTGCCAGCAGTTATAGTTTGTATATCTCTGGAAACACCATATATTTT. This translates into CASSYSLYISGNTIYF.

As regards this clonotype: One junction end disagrees with the germline gene, perhaps due to a read error. This chain connects TRBV6-1 to TRBJ2-3, with 9 bases matching TRBD2. The CDR3 loop spans 16 amino acids. The V gene's germline CDR1 is MNHNS and CDR2 SASEGT. The CDR3 DNA reads TGTGCCAGCAGCGAAGGGCCTAGCGGGGGCACAGATACGCAGTATTTT. It yields the protein CASSEGPSGGTDTQYF.

The table lists this clonotype with many counts. The chain employs TRBV23-1 and TRBJ2-5, with 10 nucleotides matching TRBD2. TRBV23-1 is sorted into the ORF group, with uncertain function. J gave up 5 bases and V 3 bases, and 6 bases lay outside the gene matches. This CDR3 contains 15 residues. In nucleotides, the CDR3 is TGCGCCAGCAGTCACGAGCGGGGGGGCCGGGAGACCCAGTACTTC. As protein: CASSHERGGRETQYF.

The V gene is TRBV25-1, the J gene TRBJ1-4; TRBD1 aligns across 7 bases. CDR3 size: 14 residues. Germline lookup yields CDR1 MGHDK and CDR2 SYGVNS. The V gene end was trimmed by 2 bases and the J gene end by 3 bases; junction bases not matched to a gene: 0. For the CDR3, the DNA is TGTGCCAGCAGTGAAGGGACAGCTAATGAAAAACTGTTTTTT. Its translation is CASSEGTANEKLFF.